This TCR beta chain appears in the sequencing data of a study of blood T cell repertoires in COVID-19. Looking at the study overall: Specimens from acute and convalescent COVID-19 originated in the United States, Italy and Spain. PBMCs, B-cell-depleted T cells, or T cells were the source of the cDNA or gDNA that made up the material.

The CDR3 length is 14 residues. CDR1 is SGHNT and CDR2 is YYREEE in the germline V gene (reference sequence). Trimming shortened V by 4 bases and J by 1 base, and 11 bases separated the two germline ends. Original processing methods: Amplifying reference gene primers gave estimates of nucleated cell counts. Assay used: immunoSEQ multiplex PCR; TCRdb lists only in-frame clones, some missing. V, J and clone size reflect that table, while D and trimming were determined from the DNA. There are 110,000 or so clones in the sample; roughly 89% occur only once, and about 2% lies in the top ten. The source material was peripheral blood. The chain recombines TRBV5-4 with TRBJ1-1; D remains unclear. This clonotype was obtained from a woman aged 45-65 years with acute or convalescent COVID-19. In DNA form, the CDR3 reads TGTGCCAGCAGCATCTCTCGGGGGAACACTGAAGCTTTCTTT. This gives the protein CASSISRGNTEAFF.